One sample yielded the 2 T cell receptor beta chains listed below, sequenced in a study of T cell repertoires in cytomegalovirus infection (dated by TCRdb to between 2017 and 2020). TCRdb names Illumina HiSeq 1500 as the instrument used. TCRdb itself trimmed the public reads at Q25 with fastp, ran MiXCR and retained productive beta chains. For every CDR3 protein sequence, its rows merge into one entry that carries the most common genes and DNA. The sample has about 51,000 distinct CDR3 sequences on record, about 18% of them singletons. Around 27% of the sample goes to the ten largest clones. According to the study, the label for this sample's treatment or condition signals: in vitro stimulation with specific CMV peptide epitopes to enrich CMV-specific T cells. No cognate antigen is known for these TCRs. The sample was CD8+ T cells from cultured PBMCs, taken from culture after CMV antigen stimulation. These receptors came from a human donor in good health (CMV status not recorded). Some clones in this sample may be carry-over from other donors' samples.

This clonotype showed up just a few times. The gene calls are TRBV20-1 and TRBJ2-1, with a possible D match to TRBD1 (5 bases). Germline V gene data show CDR1 as DFQATT and CDR2 as SNEGSKA (reference sequence). CDR3 size: 14 residues. Between the trimmed V and J ends, which lost 3 bases and 4 bases, there was a span of 13 bases. CDR3 in amino acids: CSASPQGGYNEQFF. The CDR3 nucleotides are TGCAGTGCTAGTCCCCAGGGTGGGTACAATGAGCAGTTCTTC.

This clonotype appeared a few times. The rearrangement links TRBV7-8 to TRBJ2-7, with D possibly TRBD2 on 6 matching bases. The V gene's germline CDR1 is SGHVS and CDR2 FQNEAQ. V was pared by 7 bases and J by 2 bases, with 18 bases between. This CDR3 has 15 residues. The CDR3 nucleotides are TGTGCCAGCACCACAGCTCACCGCGGGACCTACGAGCAGTACTTC. Translating it yields CASTTAHRGTYEQYF.